This T cell receptor (beta chain) emerged from a study of memory CD4+ T cells and cytomegalovirus serostatus. Overall study findings and caveats: Repertoires predicted CMV serostatus with median bootstrapped AUC of about 0.95.

Single viable CD3+CD4+CD8-CD45RO+ cells were sorted as the memory CD4+ T cells. CMV serostatus came from serum IgG against pp150, pp28, p38, p52. J lost 9 bases, V lost 3 bases, and 13 bases had no gene match. Germline V gene lookup returns CDR1 WSHSY and CDR2 SAAADI. The CDR3 sequence is 16 residues long. This clone was recorded only once. The antigen is unknown. Here immunoSEQ multiplex PCR was the method, and the copy in TCRdb shows in-frame clones only, minus some. The table lists 27,000 or so clones, approximately 72% of them singletons. This sequence joins TRBV10-2 and TRBJ2-1, with 8 bases aligning to TRBD1. The sequenced sample consisted of memory CD4+ T cells from blood. The receptor's source is an adult in good health and CMV-seronegative. Here the CDR3 reads CASSESRDRSTGEQFF. The CDR3 coding sequence is TGCGCCAGCAGTGAATCCCGGGACAGGTCGACTGGTGAGCAGTTCTTC.